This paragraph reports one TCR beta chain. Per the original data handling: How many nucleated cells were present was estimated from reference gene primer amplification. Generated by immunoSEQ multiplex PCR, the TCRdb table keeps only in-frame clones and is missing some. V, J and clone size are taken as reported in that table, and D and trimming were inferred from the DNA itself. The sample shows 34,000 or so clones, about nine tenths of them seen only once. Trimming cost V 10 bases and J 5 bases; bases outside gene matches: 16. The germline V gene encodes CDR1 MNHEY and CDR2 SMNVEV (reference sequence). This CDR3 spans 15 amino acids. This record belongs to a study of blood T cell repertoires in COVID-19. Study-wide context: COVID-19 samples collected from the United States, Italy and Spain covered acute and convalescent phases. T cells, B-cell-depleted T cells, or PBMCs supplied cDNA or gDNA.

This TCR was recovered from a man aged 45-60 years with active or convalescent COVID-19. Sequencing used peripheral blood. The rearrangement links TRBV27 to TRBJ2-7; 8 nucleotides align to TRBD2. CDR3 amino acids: CATSFGGAGGNEQYF. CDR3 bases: TGTGCCACCAGCTTCGGGGGGGCCGGTGGCAACGAGCAGTACTTC.